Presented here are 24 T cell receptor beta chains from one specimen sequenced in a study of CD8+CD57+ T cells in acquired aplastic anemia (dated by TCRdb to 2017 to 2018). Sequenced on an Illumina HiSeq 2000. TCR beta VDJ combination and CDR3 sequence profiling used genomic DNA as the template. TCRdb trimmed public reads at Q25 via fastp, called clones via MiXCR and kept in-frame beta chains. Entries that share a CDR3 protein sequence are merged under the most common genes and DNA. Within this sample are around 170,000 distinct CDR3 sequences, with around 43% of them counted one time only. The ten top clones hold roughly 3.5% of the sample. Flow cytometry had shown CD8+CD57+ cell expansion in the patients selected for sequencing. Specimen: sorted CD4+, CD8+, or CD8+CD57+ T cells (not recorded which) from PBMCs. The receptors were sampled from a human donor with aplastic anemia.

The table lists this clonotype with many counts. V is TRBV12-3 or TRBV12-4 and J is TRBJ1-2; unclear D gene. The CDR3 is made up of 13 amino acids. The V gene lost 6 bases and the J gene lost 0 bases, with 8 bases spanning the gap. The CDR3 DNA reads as TGTGCCAGCAGCTATAAGCCTAACTATGGCTACACCTTC. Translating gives CASSYKPNYGYTF.

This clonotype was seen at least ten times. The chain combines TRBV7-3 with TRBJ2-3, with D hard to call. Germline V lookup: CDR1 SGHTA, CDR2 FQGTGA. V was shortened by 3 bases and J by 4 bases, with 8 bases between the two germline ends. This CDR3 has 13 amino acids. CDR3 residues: CASSFKGADTQYF. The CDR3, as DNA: TGTGCCAGCAGCTTTAAGGGCGCAGATACGCAGTATTTT.

CDR3 sequence reads: CSVEEVRDTEAFF. CDR3 coding DNA: TGCAGCGTTGAAGAGGTCAGAGACACTGAAGCTTTCTTT. The chain is built from TRBV29-1 and TRBJ1-1, with D hard to call. CDR3 length: 13 residues. V lost 0 bases, J lost 3 bases, and 8 bases lay in between. CDR1 is SQVTM and CDR2 is ANQGSEA in the germline V gene.

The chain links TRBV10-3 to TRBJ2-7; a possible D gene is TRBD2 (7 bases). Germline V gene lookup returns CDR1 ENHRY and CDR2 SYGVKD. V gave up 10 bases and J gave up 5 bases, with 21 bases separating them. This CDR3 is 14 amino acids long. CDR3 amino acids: CASSLRGGIHEQYF. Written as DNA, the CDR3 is TGTGCCAGCAGCTTGAGGGGGGGCATCCACGAGCAGTACTTC.

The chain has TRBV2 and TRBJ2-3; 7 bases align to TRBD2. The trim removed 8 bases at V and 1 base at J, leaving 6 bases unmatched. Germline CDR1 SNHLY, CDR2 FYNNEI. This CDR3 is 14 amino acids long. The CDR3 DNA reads TGTGCCAGCGAAGGGCGGGAGCGCACAGATACGCAGTATTTT. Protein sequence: CASEGRERTDTQYF.

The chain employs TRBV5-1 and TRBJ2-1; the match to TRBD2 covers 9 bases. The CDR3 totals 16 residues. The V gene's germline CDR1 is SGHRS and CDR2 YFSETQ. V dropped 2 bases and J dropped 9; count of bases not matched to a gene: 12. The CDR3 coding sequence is TGCGCCAGCAGCTTCCGCCTAGCGGGATGGGATGGTGAGCAGTTCTTC. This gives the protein CASSFRLAGWDGEQFF.

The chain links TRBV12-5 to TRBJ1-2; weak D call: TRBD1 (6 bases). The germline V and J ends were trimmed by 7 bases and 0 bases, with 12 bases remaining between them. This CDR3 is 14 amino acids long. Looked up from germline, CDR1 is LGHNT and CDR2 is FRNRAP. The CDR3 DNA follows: TGTGCTAGTGCTCCGGACAGTACTAACTATGGCTACACCTTC. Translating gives CASAPDSTNYGYTF.

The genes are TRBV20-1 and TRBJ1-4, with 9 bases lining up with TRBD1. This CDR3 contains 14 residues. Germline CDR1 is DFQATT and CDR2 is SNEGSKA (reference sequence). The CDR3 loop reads CSPGQGRINEKLFF. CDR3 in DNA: TGCAGCCCGGGACAGGGAAGGATTAATGAAAAACTGTTTTTT.

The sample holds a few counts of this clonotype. CDR3 in amino acids: CAWSVVGNQPQHF. The CDR3 bases are TGTGCCTGGAGTGTAGTGGGGAATCAGCCCCAGCATTTT. This chain uses TRBV30 with TRBJ1-5; no reliable D call. Germline V gives CDR1 GTSNPN, CDR2 SVGIG (reference sequence). The CDR3 has 13 residues. V gave up 0 bases and J gave up 4 bases, with 7 bases separating them.

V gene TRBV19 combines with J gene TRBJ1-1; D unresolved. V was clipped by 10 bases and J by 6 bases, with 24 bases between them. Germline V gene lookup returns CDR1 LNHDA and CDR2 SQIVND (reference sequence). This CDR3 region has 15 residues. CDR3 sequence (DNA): TGTGCCACCCTGAGAACAGCCGAGTCGGGTCCTGAAGCTTTCTTT. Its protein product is CATLRTAESGPEAFF.

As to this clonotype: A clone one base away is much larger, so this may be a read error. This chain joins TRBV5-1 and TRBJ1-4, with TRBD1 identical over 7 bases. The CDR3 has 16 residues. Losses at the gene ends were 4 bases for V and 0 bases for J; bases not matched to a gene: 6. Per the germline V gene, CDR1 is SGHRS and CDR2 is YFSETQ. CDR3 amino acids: CASSLGQAATNEKLFF. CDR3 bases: TGCGCCAGCAGCCTCGGACAGGCCGCAACTAATGAAAAACTGTTTTTT.

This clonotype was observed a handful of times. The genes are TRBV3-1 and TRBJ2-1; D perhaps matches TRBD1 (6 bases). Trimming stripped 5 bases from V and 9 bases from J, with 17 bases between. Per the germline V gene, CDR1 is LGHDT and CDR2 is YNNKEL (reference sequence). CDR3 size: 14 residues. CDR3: CASSSKQGKSEQFF. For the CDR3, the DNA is TGTGCCAGCAGCTCTAAACAGGGTAAAAGTGAGCAGTTCTTC.

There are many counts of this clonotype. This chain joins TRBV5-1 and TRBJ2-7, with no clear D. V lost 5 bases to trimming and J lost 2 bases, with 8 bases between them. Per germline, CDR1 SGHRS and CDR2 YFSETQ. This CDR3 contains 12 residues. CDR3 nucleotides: TGCGCCAGCAGAAGGGATACCTACGAGCAGTACTTC. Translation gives CASRRDTYEQYF.

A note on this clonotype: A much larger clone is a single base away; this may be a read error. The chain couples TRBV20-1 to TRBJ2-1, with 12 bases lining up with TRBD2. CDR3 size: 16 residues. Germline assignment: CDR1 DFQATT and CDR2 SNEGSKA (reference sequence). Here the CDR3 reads CSAQSGTSGQTDEQLF. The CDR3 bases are TGCAGTGCCCAGAGCGGGACTAGCGGGCAAACGGATGAGCAGCTCTTC.

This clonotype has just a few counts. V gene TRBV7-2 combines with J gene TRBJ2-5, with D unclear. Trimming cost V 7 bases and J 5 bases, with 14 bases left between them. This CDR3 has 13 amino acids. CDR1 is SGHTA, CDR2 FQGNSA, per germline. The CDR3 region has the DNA TGTGCCAGCACCATCCGGACGAGGGAGACCCAGTACTTC. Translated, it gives CASTIRTRETQYF.

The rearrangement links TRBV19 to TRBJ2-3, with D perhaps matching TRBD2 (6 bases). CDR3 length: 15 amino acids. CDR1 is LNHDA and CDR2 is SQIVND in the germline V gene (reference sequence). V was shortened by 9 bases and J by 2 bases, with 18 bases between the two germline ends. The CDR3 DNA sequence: TGTGCCAGCAGCTTACTATCGGGGGACACAGATACGCAGTATTTT. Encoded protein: CASSLLSGDTDTQYF.

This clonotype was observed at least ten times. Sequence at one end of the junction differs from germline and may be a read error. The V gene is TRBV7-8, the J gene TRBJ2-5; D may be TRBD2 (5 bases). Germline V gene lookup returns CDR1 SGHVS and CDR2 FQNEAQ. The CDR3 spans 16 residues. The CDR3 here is CASSLRLEGHQGTQYF. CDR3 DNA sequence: TGTGCCAGCAGCTTAAGGCTTGAGGGCCACCAAGGGACCCAGTACTTC.

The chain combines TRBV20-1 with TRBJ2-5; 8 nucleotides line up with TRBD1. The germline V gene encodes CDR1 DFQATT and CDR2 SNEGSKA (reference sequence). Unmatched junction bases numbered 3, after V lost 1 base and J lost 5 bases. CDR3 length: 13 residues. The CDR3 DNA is TGCAGTGCTAGAGGGACAGGGTTTGAGACCCAGTACTTC. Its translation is CSARGTGFETQYF.

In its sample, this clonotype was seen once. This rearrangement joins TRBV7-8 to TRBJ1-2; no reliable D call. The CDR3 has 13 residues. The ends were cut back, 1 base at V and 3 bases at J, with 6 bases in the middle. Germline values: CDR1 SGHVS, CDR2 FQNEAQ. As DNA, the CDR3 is TGTGCCAGCAGCTTAGGTTTTGACTATGGCTACACCTTC. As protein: CASSLGFDYGYTF.

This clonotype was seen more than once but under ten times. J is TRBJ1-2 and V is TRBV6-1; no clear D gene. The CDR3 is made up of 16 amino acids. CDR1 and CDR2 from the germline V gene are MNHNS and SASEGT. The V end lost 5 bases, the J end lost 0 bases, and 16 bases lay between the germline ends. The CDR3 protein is CASSPRVGIPNYGYTF. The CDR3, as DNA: TGTGCCAGCAGTCCAAGGGTCGGAATCCCTAACTATGGCTACACCTTC.

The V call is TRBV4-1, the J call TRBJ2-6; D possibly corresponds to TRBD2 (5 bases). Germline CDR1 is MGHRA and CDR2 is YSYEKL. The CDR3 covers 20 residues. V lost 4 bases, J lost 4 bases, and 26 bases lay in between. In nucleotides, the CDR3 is TGCGCCAGCAGCCCCTCTCTTCGGCAAGATTCCTCGGGGGGGGCCAACGTCCTGACTTTC. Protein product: CASSPSLRQDSSGGANVLTF.

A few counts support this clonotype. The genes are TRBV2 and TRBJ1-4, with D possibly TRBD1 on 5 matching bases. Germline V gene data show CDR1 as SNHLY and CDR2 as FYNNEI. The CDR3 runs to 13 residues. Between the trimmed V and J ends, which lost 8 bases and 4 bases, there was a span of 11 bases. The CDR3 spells CASRDSFNEKLFF. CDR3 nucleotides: TGTGCCAGCCGCGACAGCTTTAATGAAAAACTGTTTTTT.

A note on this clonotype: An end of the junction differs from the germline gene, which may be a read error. In nucleotides, the CDR3 is TGCGGCATGGTAATCGGTGGGAGTAATTCAGCCCTCCACTTT. Residues: CGMVIGGSNSALHF. The chain carries TRBV29-1 and TRBJ1-6; unclear D gene. From germline, CDR1 is SQVTM and CDR2 ANQGSEA. This CDR3 contains 14 residues.

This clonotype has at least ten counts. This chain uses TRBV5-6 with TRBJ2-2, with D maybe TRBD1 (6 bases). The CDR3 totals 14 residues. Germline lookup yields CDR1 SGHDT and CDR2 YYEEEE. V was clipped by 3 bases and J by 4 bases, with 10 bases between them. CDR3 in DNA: TGTGCCAGCAGCTGGACAGAGCCCACCGGGGAGCTGTTTTTT. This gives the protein CASSWTEPTGELFF.